This T cell receptor (beta chain) comes out of a study of T cells in tuberculosis. The study's findings and limits: GEM motif frequencies gave around 70% accuracy; the GMM repertoire gave about 90%. Active tuberculosis alpha repertoires lay closer to GMM-specific TCRs than controls'.

Comments on this clone: What it binds is not known.

The method was immunoSEQ multiplex PCR; TCRdb's version includes in-frame clones alone and lacks a portion of them. The table has 29,000 or so clones, roughly nine tenths seen once. Deletions cut 0 bases from V and 1 base from J, with 4 bases between. This CDR3 is built from 13 residues. CDR1 is SGHRS, CDR2 YFSETQ, per germline. The time point: new active TB diagnosis, blood taken before or within 7 days of starting treatment. Patients were newly diagnosed, HIV-seronegative, and aged 18 or older. The receptor was derived from an adult with tuberculosis. The chain carries TRBV5-1 and TRBJ1-2; D is undetermined. This material consisted of PBMCs, taken at tuberculosis diagnosis. The CDR3 reads CASSLDNNYGYTF. In DNA form, the CDR3 reads TGCGCCAGCAGCTTGGACAATAACTATGGCTACACCTTC.